This T cell receptor (beta chain) was identified during a study of blood T cell repertoires in COVID-19. The overall study: Samples came from the United States, Italy and Spain, spanning acute and convalescent COVID-19.

CDR1 MGHDK and CDR2 SYGVNS come from the germline V gene. CDR3 length: 14 amino acids. Trimming pared 4 bases from V and 5 bases from J, leaving 12 bases between. Sequenced by immunoSEQ multiplex PCR; TCRdb stores in-frame clones only, minus some. The sample lists under 100,000 clones; approximately 90% were seen once. This clone was seen a handful of times. The chain has TRBV25-1 and TRBJ2-1; TRBD2 might be the D (5 bases). This TCR derives from a man aged 45-65 years with active COVID-19. Sample: peripheral blood. The CDR3 DNA sequence: TGTGCCAGCAGTGCGACTAACAAACACAATGAGCAGTTCTTC. It yields the protein CASSATNKHNEQFF.